Each of the 15 T cell receptor beta chains below was sequenced from the same sample in a study of glioma-infiltrating T cells after dendritic cell vaccination. Repertoires were generated with immunoSEQ multiplex PCR, while TCRdb's copy carries only in-frame clones and drops some. Of some 100,000 clones in the sample, roughly 84% were seen once. The sample in question was blood, obtained before dendritic cell vaccination. These receptors originate from a human donor with glioblastoma.

The chain combines TRBV5-6 with TRBJ2-1; 9 bases agree with TRBD1. J was trimmed by 6 bases and V by 4 bases; bases with no gene match: 2. CDR3 length: 13 residues. CDR1 SGHDT and CDR2 YYEEEE come from the germline V gene. CDR3 in DNA: TGTGCCAGCAGCCGGGGACAGGGCAATGAGCAGTTCTTC. Its translation: CASSRGQGNEQFF.

The chain carries TRBV19 and TRBJ2-3; 8 nucleotides align to TRBD2. The germline CDR1 and CDR2 sequences are LNHDA and SQIVND (reference sequence). Trimming removed 0 bases from V and 3 bases from J; junction bases left unmatched: 2. CDR3 length equals 15 residues. This CDR3 reads CASSIDVAGTDTQYF. DNA for the CDR3: TGTGCCAGTAGTATAGATGTAGCGGGAACAGATACGCAGTATTTT.

The chain couples TRBV7-2 to TRBJ1-5, with TRBD1 identical over 7 bases. The ends lost 3 bases at V and 5 bases at J; junction bases unmatched: 7. Germline V CDR1 and CDR2: SGHTA, FQGNSA. There are 15 residues in the CDR3. The CDR3: CASSFGDSPHQPQHF. In DNA form, the CDR3 reads TGTGCCAGCAGCTTCGGGGACAGCCCACATCAGCCCCAGCATTTT.

The chain carries TRBV9 and TRBJ1-1; tentative D call: TRBD1 (5 bases). CDR3 size: 14 residues. The V gene's germline CDR1 is SGDLS and CDR2 YYNGEE. The V gene lost 6 bases and the J gene lost 2 bases, with 14 bases spanning the gap. The CDR3 DNA reads as TGTGCCAGCAACCCCCGGGGGTTCAACACTGAAGCTTTCTTT. Translated: CASNPRGFNTEAFF.

This sequence joins TRBV5-1 and TRBJ2-2; TRBD2 matches at 9 bases. The CDR3 consists of 15 residues. Germline CDR1 reads SGHRS; CDR2 reads YFSETQ. V dropped 2 bases and J dropped 2; count of bases not matched to a gene: 1. CDR3 amino acids: CASSFGTSNTGELFF. The CDR3 DNA reads as TGCGCCAGCAGCTTTGGGACTAGCAACACCGGGGAGCTGTTTTTT.

As DNA, the CDR3 is TGCGCCAGCAGCTCCGGCGCCCTGGAGGACTATGGCTACACCTTC. This gives the protein CASSSGALEDYGYTF. The rearrangement uses TRBV5-1 and TRBJ1-2; D remains unclear. This CDR3 has 15 residues. V was cut by 3 bases and J by 3 bases, with 15 bases left in between. Germline-derived CDR1 and CDR2 are SGHRS and YFSETQ.

V usage is TRBV6-5 and J usage is TRBJ1-2; D might be TRBD1 (5 bases). The CDR3 has 11 residues. The V gene's germline CDR1 is MNHEY and CDR2 SVGAGI. Trimming cost V 7 bases and J 5 bases, with 8 bases left between them. This CDR3 reads CASKQDYGYTF. The CDR3 DNA follows: TGTGCCAGCAAACAGGATTATGGCTACACCTTC.

The table lists this clone with a count of one. V and J are TRBV5-1 and TRBJ2-3, with 9 bases fitting TRBD2. CDR3 size: 16 residues. Unmatched junction bases numbered 7, after V lost 0 bases and J lost 5 bases. Germline V gene data show CDR1 as SGHRS and CDR2 as YFSETQ. This CDR3 is CASSLGSSSGEDTQYF. The CDR3 region has the DNA TGCGCCAGCAGCTTGGGGTCTTCTAGCGGGGAAGATACGCAGTATTTT.

V and J are TRBV7-9 and TRBJ2-5, with D possibly being TRBD2 (5 bases). CDR3 size: 11 residues. V lost 5 bases and J lost 13, with 14 bases in between. Germline loops: CDR1 SEHNR, CDR2 FQNEAQ (reference sequence). This CDR3 is CASSLDSFAYF. Here the CDR3 DNA reads TGTGCCAGCAGCCTGGACTCCTTCGCGTACTTC.

The chain's CDR3 is CASSPGGGRIHEQYF. CDR3 coding DNA: TGTGCCAGCAGCCCTGGGGGCGGGAGAATCCACGAGCAGTACTTC. The chain joins TRBV7-9 to TRBJ2-7, with a tentative D call TRBD2 (7 bases). Germline V gene lookup returns CDR1 SEHNR and CDR2 FQNEAQ (reference sequence). Trimming cost V 5 bases and J 5 bases, with 19 bases left between them. This CDR3 spans 15 amino acids.

CDR3: CASSPQRTRNNEQFF. CDR3 nucleotide sequence: TGTGCCAGCTCACCACAGAGGACAAGGAACAATGAGCAGTTCTTC. This chain uses TRBV18 with TRBJ2-1, with D maybe TRBD1 (5 bases). The V end was cut by 1 base, the J end by 5 bases, with 12 bases between. Germline CDR1 reads KGHSH; CDR2 reads LQKENI. This CDR3 has 15 amino acids.

This clone was observed a handful of times. V usage is TRBV2 and J usage is TRBJ2-7, with TRBD1 as a possible D gene (6 bases). In germline, CDR1 is SNHLY, CDR2 FYNNEI. V gave up 4 bases and J gave up 10 bases, with 11 bases separating them. The CDR3 covers 11 residues. The CDR3 bases are TGTGCCAGCAGTGTGCAGGACAGACAGTACTTC. It encodes CASSVQDRQYF.

This clone showed up just once. V and J are TRBV6-5 and TRBJ2-2; TRBD2 agrees at 8 bases. Germline loops: CDR1 MNHEY, CDR2 SVGAGI. Germline trimming cut 8 bases from V and 5 bases from J; bases unmatched to any gene: 7. The CDR3 extends over 14 amino acids. The CDR3 nucleotides are TGTGCCAGCGAGAAACGCGGGGGGACCGGGGAGCTGTTTTTT. It is translated as CASEKRGGTGELFF.

This clone was recorded only once. The chain employs TRBV4-1 and TRBJ1-1; D unclear. The CDR3 consists of 14 residues. In germline, CDR1 is MGHRA, CDR2 YSYEKL. Trimming cost V 3 bases and J 0 bases, with 8 bases left between them. The CDR3 here is CASSHNSMNTEAFF. The DNA for the CDR3 is TGCGCCAGCAGCCATAACAGCATGAACACTGAAGCTTTCTTT.

The rearrangement joins TRBV5-1 to TRBJ2-7; 9 bases agree with TRBD1. The CDR3 contains 15 residues. Trimming removed 4 bases from V and 8 bases from J; junction bases left unmatched: 13. Germline CDR1 is SGHRS and CDR2 is YFSETQ. In nucleotides, the CDR3 is TGCGCCAGCAGCCCCTCCACAGGGGGCCAAGACAAGCAGTACTTC. The encoded protein is CASSPSTGGQDKQYF.